This T cell receptor (beta chain) was obtained from a study of CD8+ T cells in alopecia areata. Following extraction, RNA underwent reverse transcription to cDNA, which served as the sequencing template. Libraries were prepared by immunoSEQ multiplex PCR; TCRdb keeps only in-frame clonotypes and omits some of them. Observed in the sample are some 1,600 clones, none of them singletons. This CDR3 comprises 17 residues. After removal of 1 base from V and 1 base from J, the junction contained 5 bases not matched to a gene. The germline V gene has CDR1 SGHSA and CDR2 FRNQAP. This clone was seen many times. Genes and germline are mouse. Read sequence stops 4 residues before the CDR3 end, and the germline J gene provides the missing end.

The clonotype comes from a C3H/HeJ mouse with alopecia areata. This strain's MHC haplotype is H2-k. The chain uses TRBV16 and TRBJ2-3; 10 positions agree with TRBD2. Input material: skin. The CDR3 loop is CASSLVWGGAGAETLYF. Incomplete CDR3 DNA: TGTGCAAGCAGCTTAGTCTGGGGGGGCGCTGGTGCAGAA.